This TCR beta chain was sequenced in a study of cytomegalovirus exposure and HLA in healthy donors. As to this clone: Its antigen is still unknown.

The germline V and J ends were trimmed by 2 bases and 4 bases, with 12 bases remaining between them. The germline V gene has CDR1 MGHRA and CDR2 YSYEKL. This CDR3 is 16 amino acids long. Whole-study results and caveats: Through in vitro validation, a few CMV-associated chains were shown to be specific for CMV antigens. The study designated around 150 TCR beta chains cytomegalovirus-associated.

The PCR employed 60 Vbeta primers together with 13 Jbeta primers. The protocol was immunoSEQ multiplex PCR, while the TCRdb copy is restricted to in-frame clones and leaves out a portion. The sample yields more than 150,000 clones, about 81% seen once. What was sequenced was PBMCs. The clonotype comes from a woman aged 25 to 45 in good health and CMV-seronegative. J is TRBJ2-6 and V is TRBV4-1; tentatively, D is TRBD1 (6 bases). The CDR3 sequence is CASSQKQGSGANVLTF. DNA for the CDR3: TGCGCCAGCAGCCAAAAACAGGGCTCGGGGGCCAACGTCCTGACTTTC.